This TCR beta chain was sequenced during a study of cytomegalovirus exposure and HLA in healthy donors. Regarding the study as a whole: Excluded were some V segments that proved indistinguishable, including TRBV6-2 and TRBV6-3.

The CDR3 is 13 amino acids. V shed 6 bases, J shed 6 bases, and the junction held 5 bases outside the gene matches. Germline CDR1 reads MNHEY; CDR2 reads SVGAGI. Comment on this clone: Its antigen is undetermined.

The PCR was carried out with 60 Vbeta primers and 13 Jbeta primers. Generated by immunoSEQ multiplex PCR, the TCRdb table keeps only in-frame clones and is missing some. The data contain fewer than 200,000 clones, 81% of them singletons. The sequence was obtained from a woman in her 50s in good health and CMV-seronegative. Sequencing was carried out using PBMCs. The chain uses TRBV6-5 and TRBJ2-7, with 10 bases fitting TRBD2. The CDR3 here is CASRSAGGPEQYF. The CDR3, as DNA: TGTGCCAGCAGGTCAGCGGGGGGGCCCGAGCAGTACTTC.